These T cell receptor beta chains were read from a single sample in a study of T cells in tumors after PD-1 blockade. Sequencing used immunoSEQ multiplex PCR; TCRdb keeps in-frame clones, though not all of them. Of around 25,000 clones listed, about 82% were seen once; the top ten hold approximately 12%. Sequenced here: PBMCs, sampled after anti-PD-1 treatment. The receptors were sampled from a human donor with basal cell carcinoma. CDR3s include the opening cysteine and the closing phenylalanine or tryptophan. D genes are given only for firm matches. Clone size, where shown, is once, few, many, or a class for clones that have expanded.

v_call: TRBV5-1; d_call: -; clone_size: -; j_call: TRBJ1-4; cdr3_length: 14; cdr3_aa: CASSLVGSNEKLFF; cdr3_nt: TGCGCCAGCAGCCTCGTGGGCTCTAATGAAAAACTGTTTTTT
v_call: TRBV27; d_call: TRBD1; clone_size: few; j_call: TRBJ2-6; cdr3_length: 15; cdr3_aa: CASRGQGAGANVLTF; cdr3_nt: TGTGCCAGCAGGGGACAGGGTGCTGGGGCCAACGTCCTGACTTTC
v_call: TRBV10-3; d_call: TRBD2; clone_size: -; j_call: TRBJ2-3; cdr3_length: 14; cdr3_aa: CAKGLAGFTDTQYF; cdr3_nt: TGTGCCAAAGGACTAGCGGGGTTCACAGATACGCAGTATTTT
v_call: TRBV7-6; d_call: -; clone_size: -; j_call: TRBJ1-6; cdr3_length: 14; cdr3_aa: CASRTGTKGSPLHF; cdr3_nt: TGTGCCAGCAGGACCGGGACAAAGGGCTCACCCCTCCACTTT
v_call: TRBV29-1; d_call: -; clone_size: -; j_call: TRBJ2-7; cdr3_length: 13; cdr3_aa: CSVVNPGSYEQYF; cdr3_nt: TGCAGCGTTGTCAACCCGGGATCCTACGAGCAGTACTTC
v_call: TRBV7-9; d_call: -; clone_size: -; j_call: TRBJ2-1; cdr3_length: 13; cdr3_aa: CASSSQGVSEQFF; cdr3_nt: TGTGCCAGCAGCTCACAGGGAGTAAGTGAGCAGTTCTTC
v_call: TRBV18; d_call: -; clone_size: -; j_call: TRBJ2-1; cdr3_length: 16; cdr3_aa: CASSAVIRGNSNEQFF; cdr3_nt: TGTGCCAGCTCCGCGGTAATTCGGGGGAATAGTAATGAGCAGTTCTTC
v_call: TRBV4-1; d_call: -; clone_size: -; j_call: TRBJ1-2; cdr3_length: 18; cdr3_aa: CASSQDLFGTPTNYGYTF; cdr3_nt: TGCGCCAGCAGCCAAGATCTATTCGGGACACCTACTAACTATGGCTACACCTTC
v_call: TRBV30; d_call: -; clone_size: -; j_call: TRBJ1-4; cdr3_length: 14; cdr3_aa: CAWSGTGGNEKLFF; cdr3_nt: TGTGCCTGGAGTGGGACCGGGGGTAATGAAAAACTGTTTTTT
v_call: TRBV4-1; d_call: TRBD1; clone_size: -; j_call: TRBJ1-2; cdr3_length: 16; cdr3_aa: CASSPSLGQGAYGYTF; cdr3_nt: TGCGCCAGCAGTCCTTCCCTCGGGCAGGGGGCCTATGGCTACACCTTC
v_call: TRBV30; d_call: TRBD1; clone_size: -; j_call: TRBJ1-4; cdr3_length: 16; cdr3_aa: CAWIPAGGVTNEKLFF; cdr3_nt: TGTGCCTGGATCCCGGCAGGGGGGGTAACTAATGAAAAACTGTTTTTT
v_call: TRBV6-5; d_call: -; clone_size: few; j_call: TRBJ1-5; cdr3_length: 15; cdr3_aa: CASTVQGPRNQPQHF; cdr3_nt: TGTGCCAGCACCGTACAGGGCCCTCGCAATCAGCCCCAGCATTTT
v_call: TRBV25-1; d_call: -; clone_size: -; j_call: TRBJ2-3; cdr3_length: 15; cdr3_aa: CASSLVWGSTDTQYF; cdr3_nt: TGTGCCAGCTCCTTGGTTTGGGGGAGCACAGATACGCAGTATTTT
v_call: TRBV29-1; d_call: -; clone_size: -; j_call: TRBJ1-1; cdr3_length: 15; cdr3_aa: CSVEDIFGTLGEAFF; cdr3_nt: TGCAGCGTTGAAGATATTTTCGGGACCCTTGGGGAAGCTTTCTTT
v_call: TRBV5-4; d_call: -; clone_size: once; j_call: TRBJ1-1; cdr3_length: 14; cdr3_aa: CASSSGLVDTEAFF; cdr3_nt: TGTGCCAGCAGCTCGGGGCTAGTCGACACTGAAGCTTTCTTT